A single sample gave rise to the 6 T cell receptor beta chains below, sequenced in a study of cytomegalovirus exposure and HLA in healthy donors. Primers for the PCR totalled 60 Vbeta and 13 Jbeta. This table comes from immunoSEQ multiplex PCR, and its TCRdb copy is limited to in-frame clones, with some not included. The sample includes roughly 180,000 clones, 75% to 90% of them seen just once. Sequences were obtained from PBMCs. These receptors all stem from a young man in good health and CMV-seropositive.

The chain uses TRBV5-1 and TRBJ2-7, with 10 bases matching TRBD2. J gave up 3 bases and V 2 bases, and 2 bases lay outside the gene matches. The CDR3 has 14 residues. Germline lookup yields CDR1 SGHRS and CDR2 YFSETQ. CDR3 bases: TGCGCCAGCAGCTTTTCTAGCGGGAGCTACGAGCAGTACTTC. Its protein is CASSFSSGSYEQYF. Combining the CDR3 with reference TRBV5-1 and TRBJ2-7 gives the whole variable domain KAGVTQTPRYLIKTRGQQVTLSCSPISGHRSVSWYQQTPGQGLQFLFEYFSETQRNKGNFPGRFSGRQFSNSRSEMNVSTLELGDSALYLCASSFSSGSYEQYFGPGTRLTVT.

In its sample, this clone was seen a few times. The chain has TRBV10-2 and TRBJ2-2; 7 bases fit TRBD2. The CDR3 covers 16 residues. J lost 3 bases, V lost 3 bases, and 7 bases had no gene match. Germline V gene sequence: CDR1 WSHSY, CDR2 SAAADI. The CDR3 spells CASSDRLAAYTGELFF. The CDR3, as DNA: TGCGCCAGCAGTGACCGGCTAGCGGCTTACACCGGGGAGCTGTTTTTT.

The V and J genes are TRBV6-5 and TRBJ1-1, with TRBD1 as a possible D gene (5 bases). Deletions cut 5 bases from V and 6 bases from J, with 16 bases between. This CDR3 has 14 residues. CDR1 MNHEY and CDR2 SVGAGI come from the germline V gene. CDR3 coding DNA: TGTGCCAGCAGTGAAGGTAGACAAGGGGCTGAAGCTTTCTTT. Encoded protein: CASSEGRQGAEAFF.

V usage is TRBV5-1 and J usage is TRBJ2-2; 8 bases align to TRBD1. The CDR3 totals 15 residues. V was clipped by 4 bases and J by 6 bases; unmatched bases: 8. Germline values: CDR1 SGHRS, CDR2 YFSETQ. The CDR3 nucleotides read TGCGCCAGCAGCCCGCAGGGGGCTACGGCCGGGGAGCTGTTTTTT. Translation: CASSPQGATAGELFF.

This chain connects TRBV10-3 to TRBJ2-3; 7 positions match TRBD2. The germline V gene has CDR1 ENHRY and CDR2 SYGVKD. The CDR3 spans 15 residues. Trimming at V came to 0 bases and at J to 1 base, leaving 1 base not matched to a gene. CDR3 coding DNA: TGTGCCATCAGTGAGTCCAGCGGGGGCACAGATACGCAGTATTTT. This sequence encodes CAISESSGGTDTQYF.

This chain links TRBV30 with TRBJ2-5; perhaps TRBD2 as D (6 bases). Germline values: CDR1 GTSNPN, CDR2 SVGIG (reference sequence). V shed 3 bases and J shed 5 bases, with 13 bases lying between them. This CDR3 contains 13 residues. CDR3 nucleotide sequence: TGTGCCTGGAGCGCCTGGGGGGTTGAGACCCAGTACTTC. This sequence encodes CAWSAWGVETQYF.